This entry lists 2 T cell receptor beta chains sequenced from one sample in a study of T cell responses to AZD1222 COVID-19 vaccine. TCRdb's copy holds only in-frame clones and misses some; the assay was immunoSEQ multiplex PCR. The sample has some 150,000 clones, 94% seen once. The source was peripheral blood, collected on day 0 of AZD1222 vaccination. These receptors were taken from an adult in good health.

The chain employs TRBV24-1 and TRBJ1-5; 8 positions agree with TRBD1. From germline, CDR1 is KGHDR and CDR2 SFDVKD. The CDR3 has 16 amino acids. V lost 3 bases, J lost 0 bases, and 3 bases stayed unmatched. The CDR3 here is CATSDLDRDSNQPQHF. CDR3 nucleotide sequence: TGTGCCACCAGTGATCTGGACAGGGATAGCAATCAGCCCCAGCATTTT.

This sequence joins TRBV7-3 and TRBJ2-7, with D possibly TRBD2 on 5 matching bases. V lost 2 bases and J 6 bases, leaving 11 bases between the germline ends. CDR3 length equals 13 residues. Germline loops: CDR1 SGHTA, CDR2 FQGTGA. CDR3 amino acids: CASSLSAAGEQYV. CDR3 nucleotide sequence: TGTGCCAGCAGCTTATCGGCTGCGGGCGAGCAGTACGTC.